This T cell receptor (beta chain) was found in a study of HIV-infected children after antiretroviral therapy interruption. This clonotype was picked up many times. V gave up 7 bases and J gave up 8 bases; unmatched junction bases: 11. Germline CDR1 and CDR2: SQVTM and ANQGSEA. The CDR3 is made up of 14 amino acids. The treatment is: PENTA 11 planned treatment interruption arm or continuous ART arm. Unique molecular identifiers were included in an RNA-based 3' RACE TCR library. A single record per CDR3 protein comes from TCRdb applying MiXCR to the 3' RACE reads. The sample holds tens of thousands of distinct CDR3 sequences, around 4% seen once.

The receptor was derived from a pool of human donors with HIV. The chain uses TRBV29-1 and TRBJ1-6; 7 positions agree with TRBD1. The sequencing here drew on CD45RA+ CD4+ T cells from PBMCs, pooled from several time points, taken from a donor given antiretroviral therapy, either interrupted or continuous. Specified subset: naive CD4+ CD45RA+ CD45RO- T cells. The CDR3 sequence is CSAASGTDDSPLHF. The CDR3 bases are TGCAGCGCAGCCTCCGGGACAGACGATTCACCCCTCCACTTT.